This T cell receptor beta chain is from a study of T cells in Graves' hyperthyroidism and ophthalmopathy. Subjects aged 18 to 65 presented with newly diagnosed hyperthyroidism of less than 2 months' duration. Clinical symptoms, serum thyroxine, TRAb, thyroid ultrasound and orbital computed tomography informed diagnoses. This clonotype was detected a few times. The TCR beta CDR3 regions underwent amplification using RNA transcripts as the source. The HTBI primer set was used in a first-round RT-PCR of the TCR CDR3. Each CDR3 protein is one row after TCRdb ran MiXCR on the multiplex PCR reads. The data show about 340,000 distinct CDR3 sequences, with over 20% seen just once and about 50% held by the top ten. The CDR3 sequence is 15 residues long. V gave up 1 base and J gave up 4 bases; unmatched junction bases: 6. The germline V gene encodes CDR1 SGDLS and CDR2 YYNGEE.

This TCR was sampled from a woman aged 45-65 years with Graves' hyperthyroidism. Sequenced material: blood. The gene calls are TRBV9 and TRBJ2-5; 8 positions match TRBD1. The CDR3 DNA reads as TGTGCCAGCAGCGTAACCGGCAGGGGGCGAGAGACCCAGTACTTC. Its translation is CASSVTGRGRETQYF.